This T cell receptor (beta chain) is from a study of control samples from healthy donors and cancer patients. The CDR3 extends over 14 amino acids. CDR1 and CDR2 (germline): SGHTA, FQGNSA. About this clone itself: One end of the junction fails to match germline, which may point to a read error.

Produced via immunoSEQ multiplex PCR; TCRdb's table is partial and in-frame only. In the table there are some 150,000 clones, roughly 91% of which are singletons. J is TRBJ1-2 and V is TRBV7-2; D perhaps matches TRBD1 (5 bases). The source of this sequence is a woman in her thirties in good health. Source material: blood. CDR3 loop: CASSLAGGNYGYTF. Written as DNA, the CDR3 is TGTGCCAGCAGCCTAGCGGGGGGTAACTATGGCTACACCTTC.